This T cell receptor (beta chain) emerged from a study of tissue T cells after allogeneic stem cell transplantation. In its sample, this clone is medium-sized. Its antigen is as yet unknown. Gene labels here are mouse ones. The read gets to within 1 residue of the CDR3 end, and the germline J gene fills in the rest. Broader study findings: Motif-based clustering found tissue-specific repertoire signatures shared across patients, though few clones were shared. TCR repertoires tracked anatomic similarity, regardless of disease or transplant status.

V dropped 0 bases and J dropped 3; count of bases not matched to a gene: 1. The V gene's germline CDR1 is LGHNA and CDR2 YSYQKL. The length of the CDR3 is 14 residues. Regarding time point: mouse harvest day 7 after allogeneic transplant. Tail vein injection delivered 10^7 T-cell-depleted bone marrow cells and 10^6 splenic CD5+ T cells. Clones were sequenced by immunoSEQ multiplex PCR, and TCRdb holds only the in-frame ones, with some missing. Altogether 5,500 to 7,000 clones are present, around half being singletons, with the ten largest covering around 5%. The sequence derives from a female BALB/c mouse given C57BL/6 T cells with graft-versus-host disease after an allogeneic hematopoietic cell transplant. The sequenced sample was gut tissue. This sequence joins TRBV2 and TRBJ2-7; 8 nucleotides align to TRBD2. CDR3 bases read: TGTGCCAGCAGCCAAGATTGGGGGGGCTATGAACAGTAC. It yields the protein CASSQDWGGYEQY. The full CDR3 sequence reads CASSQDWGGYEQYF.